These 2 T cell receptor beta chains share one sample of origin, sequenced in a study of siplizumab effects on memory and regulatory T cells (dated by TCRdb to between 2017 and 2020). The protocol used for the library was the immunoSEQ multiplex PCR assay. TCRdb limited this immuneACCESS table to in-frame rearrangements with V and J called. A share of clones is missing; checked studies link under half to unresolved V genes, and the rest is unexplained. This sample has some 120,000 clones in its table, and 93% of those were observed once. Roughly 0.15% of the sample goes to the ten largest clones. Sequencing input: non-Treg CD4+ T cells sorted from blood. The sample's cell subset or site label, in plain terms: FACS-sorted unstimulated CD4+ non-regulatory T cells. The source is a human donor in good health.

V and J are TRBV9 and TRBJ2-1, with 7 nucleotides matching TRBD1. The CDR3 totals 15 residues. Germline V lookup: CDR1 SGDLS, CDR2 YYNGEE. The junction had 3 bases not matched to a gene; V was cut back by 0 bases and J by 3 bases. DNA of the CDR3: TGTGCCAGCAGCGTAGGACAGGGCGTCTACAATGAGCAGTTCTTC. Residues: CASSVGQGVYNEQFF.

The rearrangement joins TRBV4-2 to TRBJ1-1; D unclear. The CDR3 covers 15 residues. Germline V gene sequence: CDR1 LGHNA, CDR2 YNFKEQ. Trimming left V 3 bases short and J 1 base short, with 12 bases between. CDR3 residues: CASSQEDGRNTEAFF. DNA for the CDR3: TGTGCCAGCAGCCAGGAGGACGGAAGGAACACTGAAGCTTTCTTT.